Listed here is a single T cell receptor (beta chain). Its antigen is currently unknown. This record belongs to a study of T cell repertoires in cytomegalovirus infection. TCRdb passed the reads through MiXCR, listing each CDR3 protein once. This table holds some 800,000 distinct CDR3 sequences, about 33% found once. This CDR3 comprises 16 residues. V was shortened by 1 base and J by 3 bases, with 14 bases between the two germline ends. The germline gives CDR1 MGHRA, CDR2 YSYEKL. The V call is TRBV4-1, the J call TRBJ2-3; D not certain. This TCR was recovered from a human donor in good health (CMV status not recorded). Some clones in this sample may be carry-over from other donors' samples. Sequencing was performed on cultured CD8+ T cells from PBMCs, taken from culture after CMV antigen stimulation. The CDR3 here is CASSQGVVTATDTQYF. CDR3 sequence (DNA): TGCGCCAGCAGCCAAGGCGTAGTCACAGCAACAGATACGCAGTATTTT.